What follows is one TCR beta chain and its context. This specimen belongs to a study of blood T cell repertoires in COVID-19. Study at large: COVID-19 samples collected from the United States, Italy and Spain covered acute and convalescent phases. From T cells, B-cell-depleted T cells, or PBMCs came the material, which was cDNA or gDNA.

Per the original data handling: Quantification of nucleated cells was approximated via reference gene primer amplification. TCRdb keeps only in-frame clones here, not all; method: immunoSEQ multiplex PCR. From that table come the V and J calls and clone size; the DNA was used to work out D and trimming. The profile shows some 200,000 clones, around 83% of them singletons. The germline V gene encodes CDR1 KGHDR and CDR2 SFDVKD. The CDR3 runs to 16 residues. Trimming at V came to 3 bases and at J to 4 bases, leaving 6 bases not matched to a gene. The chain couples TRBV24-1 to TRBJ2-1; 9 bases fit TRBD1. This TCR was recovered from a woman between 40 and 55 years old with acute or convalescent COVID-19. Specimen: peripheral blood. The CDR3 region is CATSDLQGAGYNEQFF. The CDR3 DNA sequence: TGTGCCACCAGTGATCTACAGGGGGCCGGATACAATGAGCAGTTCTTC.